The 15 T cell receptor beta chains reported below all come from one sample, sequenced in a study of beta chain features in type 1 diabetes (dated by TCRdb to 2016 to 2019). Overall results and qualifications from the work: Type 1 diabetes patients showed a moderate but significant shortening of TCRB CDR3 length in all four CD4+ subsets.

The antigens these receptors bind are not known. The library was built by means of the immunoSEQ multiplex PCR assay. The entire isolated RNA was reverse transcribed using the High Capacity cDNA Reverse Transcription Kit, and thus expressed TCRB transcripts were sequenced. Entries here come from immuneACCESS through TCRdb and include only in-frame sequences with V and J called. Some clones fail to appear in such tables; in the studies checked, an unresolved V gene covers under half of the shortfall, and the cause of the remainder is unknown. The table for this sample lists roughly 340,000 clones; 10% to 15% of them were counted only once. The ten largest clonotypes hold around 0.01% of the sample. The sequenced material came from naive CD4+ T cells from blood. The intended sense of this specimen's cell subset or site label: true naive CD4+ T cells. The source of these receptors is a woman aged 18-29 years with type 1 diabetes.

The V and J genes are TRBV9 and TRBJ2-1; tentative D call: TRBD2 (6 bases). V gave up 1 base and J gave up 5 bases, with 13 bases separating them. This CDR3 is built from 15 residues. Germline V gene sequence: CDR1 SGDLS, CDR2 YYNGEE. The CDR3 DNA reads TGTGCCAGCAGCGTACAGGGAGGTGGCGACAATGAGCAGTTCTTC. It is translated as CASSVQGGGDNEQFF.

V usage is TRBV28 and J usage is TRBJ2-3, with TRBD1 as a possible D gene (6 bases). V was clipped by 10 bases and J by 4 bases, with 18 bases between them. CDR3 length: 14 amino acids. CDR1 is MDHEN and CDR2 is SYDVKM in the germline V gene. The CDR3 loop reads CATGQLGSADTQYF. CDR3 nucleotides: TGTGCCACAGGACAGCTTGGTAGTGCAGATACGCAGTATTTT.

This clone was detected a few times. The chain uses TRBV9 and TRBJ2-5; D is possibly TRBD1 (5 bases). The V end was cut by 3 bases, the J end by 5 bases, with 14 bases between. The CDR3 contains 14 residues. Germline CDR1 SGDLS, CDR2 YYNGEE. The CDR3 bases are TGTGCCAGCAGCGCGTACCAGGGATCGGAGACCCAGTACTTC. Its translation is CASSAYQGSETQYF. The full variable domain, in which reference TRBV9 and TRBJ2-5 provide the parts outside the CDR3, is DSGVTQTPKHLITATGQRVTLRCSPRSGDLSVYWYQQSLDQGLQFLIQYYNGEERAKGNILERFSAQQFPDLHSELNLSSLELGDSALYFCASSAYQGSETQYFGPGTRLLVL.

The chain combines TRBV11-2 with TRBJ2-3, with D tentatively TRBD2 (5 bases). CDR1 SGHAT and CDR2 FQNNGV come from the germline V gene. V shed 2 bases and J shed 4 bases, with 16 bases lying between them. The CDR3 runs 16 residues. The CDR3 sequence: CASSLWGELGADTQYF. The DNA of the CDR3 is TGTGCCAGCAGCTTATGGGGAGAGCTTGGCGCAGATACGCAGTATTTT.

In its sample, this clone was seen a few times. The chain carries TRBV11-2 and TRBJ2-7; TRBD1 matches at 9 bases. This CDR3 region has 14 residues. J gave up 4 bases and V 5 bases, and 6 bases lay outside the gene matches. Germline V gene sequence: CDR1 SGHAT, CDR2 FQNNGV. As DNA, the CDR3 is TGTGCCAGCAGCGCCGGGACAGGGTTATACGAGCAGTACTTC. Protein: CASSAGTGLYEQYF. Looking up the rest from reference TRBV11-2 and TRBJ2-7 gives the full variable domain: EAGVAQSPRYKIIEKRQSVAFWCNPISGHATLYWYQQILGQGPKLLIQFQNNGVVDDSQLPKDRFSAERLKGVDSTLKIQPAKLEDSAVYLCASSAGTGLYEQYFGPGTRLTVT.

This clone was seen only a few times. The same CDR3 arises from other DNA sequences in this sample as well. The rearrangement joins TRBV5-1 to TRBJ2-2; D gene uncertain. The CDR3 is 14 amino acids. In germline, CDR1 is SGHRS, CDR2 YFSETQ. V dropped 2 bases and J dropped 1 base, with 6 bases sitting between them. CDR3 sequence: CASSLTGNTGELFF. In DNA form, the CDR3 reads TGCGCCAGCAGCTTAACTGGGAACACCGGGGAGCTGTTTTTT.

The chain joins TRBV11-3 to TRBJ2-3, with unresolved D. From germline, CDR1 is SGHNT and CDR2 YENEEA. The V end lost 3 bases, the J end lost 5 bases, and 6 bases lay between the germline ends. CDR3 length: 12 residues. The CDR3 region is CASSFTGDTQYF. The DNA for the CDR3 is TGTGCCAGCAGCTTCACGGGAGATACGCAGTATTTT.

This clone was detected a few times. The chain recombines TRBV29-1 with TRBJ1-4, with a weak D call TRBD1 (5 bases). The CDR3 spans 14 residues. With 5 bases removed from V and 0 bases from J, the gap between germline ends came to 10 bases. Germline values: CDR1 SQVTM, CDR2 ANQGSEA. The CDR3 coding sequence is TGCAGCGTTACCGACAGAGCAACTAATGAAAAACTGTTTTTT. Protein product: CSVTDRATNEKLFF.

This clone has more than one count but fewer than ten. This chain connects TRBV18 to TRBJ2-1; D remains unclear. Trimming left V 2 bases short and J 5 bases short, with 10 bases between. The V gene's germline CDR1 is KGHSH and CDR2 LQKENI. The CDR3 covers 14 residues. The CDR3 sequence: CASSPVLENNEQFF. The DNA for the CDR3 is TGTGCCAGCTCACCAGTTCTCGAGAACAATGAGCAGTTCTTC.

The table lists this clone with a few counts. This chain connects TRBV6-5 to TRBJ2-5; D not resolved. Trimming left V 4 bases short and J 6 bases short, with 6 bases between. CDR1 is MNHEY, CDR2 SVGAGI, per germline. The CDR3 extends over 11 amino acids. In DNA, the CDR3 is TGTGCCAGCAGTTTCTCCAAGACCCAGTACTTC. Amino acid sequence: CASSFSKTQYF.

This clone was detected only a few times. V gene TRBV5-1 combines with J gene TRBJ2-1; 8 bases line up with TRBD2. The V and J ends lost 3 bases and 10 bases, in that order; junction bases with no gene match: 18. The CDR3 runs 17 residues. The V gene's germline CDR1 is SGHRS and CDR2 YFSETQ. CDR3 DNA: TGCGCCAGCAGCTCGAATCCTAGCGGGCCGGCTTGGGGGGAGCAGTTCTTC. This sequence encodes CASSSNPSGPAWGEQFF.

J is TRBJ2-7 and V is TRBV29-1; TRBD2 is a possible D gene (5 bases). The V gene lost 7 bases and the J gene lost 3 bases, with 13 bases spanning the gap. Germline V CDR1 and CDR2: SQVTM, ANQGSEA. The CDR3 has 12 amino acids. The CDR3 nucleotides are TGCAGCGCCGGTGGGAGAGGCTACGAGCAGTACTTC. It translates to CSAGGRGYEQYF.

CDR3 in amino acids: CASSFGAGNGYTF. CDR3 coding DNA: TGTGCCAGCAGTTTTGGGGCGGGAAATGGCTACACCTTC. The chain uses TRBV6-6 and TRBJ1-2; TRBD1 is a possible D gene (5 bases). Germline V lookup: CDR1 MNHNY, CDR2 SVGAGI (reference sequence). CDR3 length: 13 amino acids. V dropped 4 bases and J dropped 6 bases, with 12 bases sitting between them.

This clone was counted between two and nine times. Written as DNA, the CDR3 is TGTGCCAGCAGTCCGGGACAGCAATCCCCAAATGTAGCTTTCTTT. Amino acid sequence: CASSPGQQSPNVAFF. The V and J genes are TRBV28 and TRBJ1-1; the match to TRBD1 covers 7 bases. The CDR3 has 15 amino acids. Germline V lookup: CDR1 MDHEN, CDR2 SYDVKM. The V gene end was trimmed by 5 bases and the J gene end by 10 bases; junction bases not matched to a gene: 16.

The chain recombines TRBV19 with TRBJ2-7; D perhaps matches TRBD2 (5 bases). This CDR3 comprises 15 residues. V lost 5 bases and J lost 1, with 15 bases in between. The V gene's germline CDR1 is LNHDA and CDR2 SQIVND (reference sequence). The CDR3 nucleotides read TGTGCCAGTAGTCCCATCCCGAGGGTATCCTACGAGCAGTACTTC. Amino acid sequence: CASSPIPRVSYEQYF.